The rows below give T cell receptor beta chains drawn from one sample of a study of T cells in Graves' hyperthyroidism and ophthalmopathy. TCRdb independently ran MiXCR on the multiplex PCR reads; one entry per CDR3 protein. The sample contains approximately 590,000 distinct CDR3 sequences, around 16% of which appear only once. The specimen sequenced was blood. Receptor source: a woman aged 25-40 years with Graves' hyperthyroidism. The CDR3 runs from the conserved cysteine through the conserved F or W. D genes are given only for firm matches. Some rows have no size entry. The others give once, few or many, or a class for an expanded clone.

v_call	d_call	j_call	clone_size	cdr3_aa	cdr3_nt
TRBV9	-	TRBJ2-5	many	CASSVDPRETQYF	TGTGCCAGCAGCGTAGACCCTCGAGAGACCCAGTACTTC
TRBV4-1	-	TRBJ2-1	-	CASSQVLTLGFYNEQFF	TGCGCCAGCAGCCAAGTCTTGACTCTGGGGTTTTACAATGAGCAGTTCTTC
TRBV10-2	TRBD2	TRBJ2-7	-	CASSDPGTSGSNEQYF	TGCGCCAGCAGTGACCCCGGGACTAGCGGGAGCAACGAGCAGTACTTC
TRBV7-3	-	TRBJ2-2	-	CASSPATGELFF	TGTGCCAGCAGCCCTGCGACCGGGGAGCTGTTTTTT
TRBV4-1	TRBD2	TRBJ2-4	few	CASSLGLAGTKNIQYF	TGCGCCAGCAGCCTGGGACTAGCGGGCACCAAAAACATTCAGTACTTC
TRBV30	-	TRBJ2-2	many	CAWNEGNTGELFF	TGTGCCTGGAACGAGGGGAACACCGGGGAGCTGTTTTTT
TRBV10-3	TRBD2	TRBJ2-2	few	CATGLAGYTGELFF	TGTGCCACCGGCCTAGCGGGGTACACCGGGGAGCTGTTTTTT
TRBV11-2	-	TRBJ2-7	many	CASSLVLGFGEQYF	TGTGCCAGCAGCTTAGTATTGGGTTTTGGAGAGCAGTACTTC
TRBV7-6	-	TRBJ2-5	many	CASSLASGQETQYF	TGTGCCAGCAGCTTAGCGAGTGGTCAAGAGACCCAGTACTTC
TRBV5-1	TRBD2	TRBJ2-1	few	CASSSPEGLAGGRGSYNEQFF	TGCGCCAGCAGCTCCCCGGAGGGACTAGCGGGAGGGCGGGGCTCCTACAATGAGCAGTTCTTC
TRBV12-3/TRBV12-4	-	TRBJ1-1	many	CASSLMGPMNTEAFF	TGTGCCAGCAGTTTGATGGGCCCCATGAACACTGAAGCTTTCTTT
TRBV20-1	-	TRBJ2-7	many	CSARRDTYEQYF	TGCAGTGCTAGAAGGGACACGTACGAGCAGTACTTC
TRBV2	-	TRBJ2-1	few	CASPRLFGGTYNEQFF	TGTGCCAGCCCCCGGCTGTTTGGGGGCACCTACAATGAGCAGTTCTTC
TRBV11-2	TRBD2	TRBJ2-1	many	CASSRGTSVSSYNEQFF	TGTGCCAGCAGCCGAGGGACTAGCGTTAGCTCCTACAATGAGCAGTTCTTC
TRBV10-3	-	TRBJ2-3	-	CAISEYGGPKDTQYF	TGTGCCATCAGTGAGTATGGGGGCCCAAAAGATACGCAGTATTTT
TRBV27	-	TRBJ2-3	many	CASSPSLWSRTDTQYF	TGTGCCAGCAGCCCAAGTTTGTGGAGCCGCACAGATACGCAGTATTTT
TRBV5-8	TRBD1	TRBJ1-2	-	CASSWDRANYGYTF	TGTGCCAGCAGCTGGGACAGGGCCAACTATGGCTACACCTTC
TRBV20-1	-	TRBJ2-7	-	CSARALDQWDHEQYF	TGCAGTGCTAGAGCCTTGGACCAGTGGGATCACGAGCAGTACTTC
TRBV7-9	-	TRBJ1-1	many	CASSLAPGAATEAFF	TGTGCCAGCAGCTTAGCGCCTGGGGCGGCCACTGAAGCTTTCTTT
TRBV6-1	-	TRBJ2-1	many	CASRKDRDYYNEQFF	TGTGCCAGCAGGAAAGACAGGGACTACTACAATGAGCAGTTCTTC
TRBV6-1	TRBD1	TRBJ2-3	-	CASSSGTANSDTQYF	TGTGCCAGCAGCTCCGGGACAGCGAACTCAGATACGCAGTATTTT
TRBV29-1	TRBD2	TRBJ2-1	-	CSVGEGLAGTNEQLF	TGCAGCGTTGGGGAGGGACTAGCGGGAACCAATGAGCAGCTCTTC
TRBV6-1	-	TRBJ1-1	many	CASSEMYGNTEAFF	TGTGCCAGCAGTGAAATGTACGGGAACACTGAAGCTTTCTTT
TRBV6-2/TRBV6-3	-	TRBJ2-4	few	CASRPLLGAKNIQYF	TGTGCCAGCAGACCCCTGTTGGGTGCCAAAAACATTCAGTACTTC
TRBV20-1	TRBD1	TRBJ2-7	many	CSATQGLLPYEQYF	TGCAGTGCTACACAGGGGCTTCTTCCCTACGAGCAGTACTTC
TRBV28	-	TRBJ2-3	many	CASSTTYRADTRHTQYF	TGTGCCAGCAGTACTACCTACAGGGCCGACACACGACATACGCAGTATTTT
TRBV27	-	TRBJ1-4	few	CASQGPRREKLFF	TGTGCCAGCCAGGGGCCTCGTCGGGAAAAACTGTTTTTT
TRBV18	-	TRBJ2-7	many	CASSPSYTGRPYEQYF	TGTGCCAGCTCACCATCCTACACAGGGAGGCCCTACGAGCAGTACTTC
TRBV7-9	TRBD1	TRBJ2-2	-	CASSSRGQGTGELFF	TGTGCCAGCAGCTCCAGGGGGCAAGGCACCGGGGAGCTGTTTTTT
TRBV3-1	-	TRBJ2-6	-	CASSQDPGAAGANVLTF	TGTGCCAGCAGCCAAGACCCGGGGGCGGCAGGGGCCAACGTCCTGACTTTC
TRBV4-1	-	TRBJ1-1	-	CASSQGVRPGTEAFF	TGCGCCAGCAGCCAAGGGGTAAGGCCGGGAACTGAAGCTTTCTTT
TRBV29-1	TRBD2	TRBJ2-7	many	CSVGAGGRHEQYF	TGCAGCGTTGGGGCGGGAGGGCGCCACGAGCAGTACTTC
TRBV29-1	TRBD1	TRBJ2-6	-	CSVEAWDRGRASGANVLTF	TGCAGCGTTGAAGCTTGGGACAGGGGTCGGGCCTCTGGGGCCAACGTCCTGACTTTC
TRBV11-3	TRBD2	TRBJ2-1	-	CASSESPSGSGVGEQFF	TGTGCCAGCAGCGAATCTCCGAGCGGGAGCGGTGTAGGTGAGCAGTTCTTC
TRBV10-3	TRBD1	TRBJ1-5	many	CATSDRSGDQPQHF	TGTGCCACGTCGGACAGGTCGGGCGATCAGCCCCAGCATTTT
TRBV6-1	TRBD1	TRBJ2-1	many	CASKEGGHNEQFF	TGTGCCAGCAAAGAAGGGGGCCACAATGAGCAGTTCTTC
TRBV25-1	-	TRBJ1-1	-	CASSGGSLMVGGNTEAFF	TGTGCCAGCAGTGGGGGATCCCTCATGGTAGGGGGGAACACTGAAGCTTTCTTT
TRBV6-5	-	TRBJ1-4	many	CASSYSGTLTEKLFF	TGTGCCAGCAGTTACTCGGGGACTCTCACCGAAAAACTGTTTTTT
TRBV6-2/TRBV6-3	-	TRBJ1-2	-	CASTWSLNYGYTF	TGTGCCAGCACCTGGTCCCTAAACTATGGCTACACCTTC
TRBV18	TRBD2	TRBJ2-1	few	CASSPPGTSGRAYNEQFF	TGTGCCAGCTCACCACCCGGGACTAGCGGGAGGGCTTACAATGAGCAGTTCTTC
TRBV29-1	-	TRBJ1-1	few	CSVDGGSNTEAFF	TGCAGCGTTGACGGGGGGAGCAACACTGAAGCTTTCTTT